The sequence of this TCR beta chain was determined in a study of long-term antiretroviral therapy in people with HIV. About the research overall: Of all samples, the earliest predate the 2015 immediate-ART recommendation by about a decade.

The length of the CDR3 is 13 residues. J lost 5 bases, V lost 7 bases, and 7 bases had no gene match. Per the germline V gene, CDR1 is SNHLY and CDR2 is FYNNEI. Study findings and constraints: The repertoire was dominated at all time points by clones expanded before ART. The study lacked data on ART adherence, viral resistance or therapy changes.

In the case of this clone: The antigen is unknown.

An immunoSEQ assay, version v3.0, was performed at survey level. Sequencing efforts were directed toward roughly 40,000-50,000 T-cell genomes per sample. Measured with immunoSEQ multiplex PCR; TCRdb has only the in-frame clones, and not every one. The sample has 15,000 to 20,000 clones; 76% are singletons. The sample was unsorted PBMCs, taken nearly 2.6 years before starting antiretroviral therapy. The chain combines TRBV2 with TRBJ2-5; 7 bases fit TRBD1. The origin of this receptor is a woman aged 50 to 60 with HIV. In DNA form, the CDR3 reads TGTGCCAGCAACAGACAGGGTTGGGAGACCCAGTACTTC. Protein sequence: CASNRQGWETQYF. Full variable domain (remainder filled in from reference TRBV2 and TRBJ2-5): EPEVTQTPSHQVTQMGQEVILRCVPISNHLYFYWYRQILGQKVEFLVSFYNNEISEKSEIFDDQFSVERPDGSNFTLKIRSTKLEDSAMYFCASNRQGWETQYFGPGTRLLVL.